The rows below give T cell receptor beta chains drawn from one sample of a study of post-analysis software for immune sequencing data. TCRdb re-analysed the PCR reads in MiXCR, keeping a single row per CDR3 protein. The table records hundreds of thousands of distinct CDR3 sequences, about 60% of them present only once. Sequenced sample: blood. Source of these receptors: a girl under 10 years old with multiple sclerosis. CDR3s include the opening cysteine and the closing phenylalanine or tryptophan. D genes are given only for firm matches. Part of the rows lack a size; the others show once, few, many or a class for expanded clones.

J	length	V	size	D	DNA	CDR3
TRBJ2-3	14	TRBV3-1	NA	NA	TGTGCCAGCAGCCCCGGAGGCAGGTCCGATACGCAGTATTTT	CASSPGGRSDTQYF
TRBJ2-1	16	TRBV5-1	NA	TRBD2	TGCGCCAGCAGCCCAGCGGGAGGGATTGACCGCTTCGGACAGTTCTTC	CASSPAGGIDRFGQFF
TRBJ1-2	17	TRBV11-2	NA	NA	TGTGCCAGCAGCTCAGGTGGGGGGACAACCCAACCTTATGGCTACACCTTC	CASSSGGGTTQPYGYTF
TRBJ2-1	15	TRBV7-2	NA	NA	TGTGCCAGCAGCTTATTAGCTAGTTACAGTATTGAGCAGTTCTTC	CASSLLASYSIEQFF
TRBJ2-5	14	TRBV14	NA	NA	TGTGCCAGCAGCCAAGGGCGGGAAGCAGAGACCCAGTACTTC	CASSQGREAETQYF
TRBJ2-5	15	TRBV7-8	NA	TRBD2	TGTGCCAGCAGCTTAGCCGGGACTAACCAAGAGACCCAGTACTTC	CASSLAGTNQETQYF
TRBJ2-1	15	TRBV12-3/TRBV12-4	NA	NA	TGTGCCAGCAGTCCAAAGGACCCAGGGGTCGATGAGCAGTTCTTC	CASSPKDPGVDEQFF
TRBJ2-5	15	TRBV15	NA	NA	TGTGCCACCGGCAGTCAATCCGGGGGTCTAGAGACCCAGTACTTC	CATGSQSGGLETQYF
TRBJ1-2	14	TRBV29-1	NA	NA	TGCAGCGTTGAAGGTGGGAACAGGGCCTATGGCTACACCTTC	CSVEGGNRAYGYTF
TRBJ2-1	16	TRBV20-1	NA	TRBD2	TGCAGTGCTAGGGAGACTAGCGGGAGGGCCCGCGATGAGCAGTTCTTC	CSARETSGRARDEQFF
TRBJ1-1	12	TRBV20-1	NA	TRBD1	TGCAGTGCTAGAGGAGGGGGCTTTGAAGCTTTCTTT	CSARGGGFEAFF
TRBJ2-1	13	TRBV12-3/TRBV12-4	NA	NA	TGTGCCAGCAGTACCGGACAGATCAATGAGCAGTTCTTC	CASSTGQINEQFF
TRBJ2-6	15	TRBV12-3/TRBV12-4	NA	NA	TGTGCCAGTTCCATTTATCCAGCTGGGGCCAACGTCCTGACTTTC	CASSIYPAGANVLTF
TRBJ2-1	20	TRBV7-6	NA	TRBD2	TGTGCCAGCAGCCTCCCCTGGAAAACTAGCGGGGGGCGGTTCTACAATGAGCAGTTCTTC	CASSLPWKTSGGRFYNEQFF
TRBJ2-5	14	TRBV7-3	NA	NA	TGTGCCAGCAGCTTAGCCGGGATGGAGAAGACCCAGTACTTC	CASSLAGMEKTQYF
TRBJ2-1	14	TRBV29-1	few	NA	TGCAGCGCCACCAGGGGCGGGGGATACAATGAGCAGTTCTTC	CSATRGGGYNEQFF
TRBJ2-1	17	TRBV7-2	few	TRBD1	TGTGCCAGCAGCTTACGGGACAGATTATTAAATTACAATGAGCAGTTCTTC	CASSLRDRLLNYNEQFF
TRBJ1-2	12	TRBV29-1	few	NA	TGCAGCGTTGAAGATCTCCGGGGGGGCTACACCTTC	CSVEDLRGGYTF
TRBJ1-2	14	TRBV4-1	NA	NA	TGCGCCAGCAGCCAAGTGGGGGGCTACTATGGCTACACCTTC	CASSQVGGYYGYTF
TRBJ2-7	12	TRBV5-1	few	NA	TGCGCCAGCAGCCCGGATGTCCTCGAGCAGTACTTC	CASSPDVLEQYF
TRBJ2-1	15	TRBV2	NA	TRBD2	TGTGCCAGCCAAAAGCGGGGCGGGGCCTACAATGAGCAGTTCTTC	CASQKRGGAYNEQFF
TRBJ2-3	17	TRBV4-3	NA	NA	TGCGCCAGCAGCAGTCAAACAGGGTCGTGGGGCACAGATACGCAGTATTTT	CASSSQTGSWGTDTQYF
TRBJ2-1	13	TRBV29-1	NA	NA	TGCAGCGTTGGGGACGGACACAACAATGAGCAGTTCTTC	CSVGDGHNNEQFF
TRBJ2-1	13	TRBV5-1	few	NA	TGCGCCAGTTACTCAGAGACGGTGAATGAGCAGTTCTTC	CASYSETVNEQFF
TRBJ2-5	14	TRBV10-3	NA	NA	TGTGCCATCAGCGAGACAGGGAGGGTAGAGACCCAGTACTTC	CAISETGRVETQYF
TRBJ2-7	16	TRBV4-1	NA	NA	TGCGCCAGCAGCCAAGATTTCCCCGCGAAAGCCCACGAGCAGTACTTC	CASSQDFPAKAHEQYF
TRBJ2-4	14	TRBV7-8	NA	NA	TGTGCCAGCAGCAATCGGATAGCCAAAAACATTCAGTACTTC	CASSNRIAKNIQYF
TRBJ1-2	9	TRBV29-1	NA	NA	TGCAGCGTTGCCCCTGGCTACACCTTC	CSVAPGYTF
TRBJ2-3	14	TRBV11-2	NA	NA	TGTGCCAGCAGCACAGCCCCCCCACCAGATACGCAGTATTTT	CASSTAPPPDTQYF
TRBJ1-5	15	TRBV12-3/TRBV12-4	NA	NA	TGTGCCAGCAAGGTCACAGGGATGGGCAATCAGCCCCAGCATTTT	CASKVTGMGNQPQHF
TRBJ1-2	14	TRBV5-1	few	NA	TGCGCCAGCAGCTTGGTCGGGATTAACTATGGCTACACCTTC	CASSLVGINYGYTF
TRBJ2-1	13	TRBV6-4	NA	NA	TGTGCCAGCAGTGCCGGGAGTCACAATGAGCAGTTCTTC	CASSAGSHNEQFF
TRBJ2-4	13	TRBV20-1	NA	NA	TGCAGTGCTAGTCCTCAACATGTAGACATTCAGTACTTC	CSASPQHVDIQYF
TRBJ2-1	14	TRBV24-1	NA	NA	TGTGCCACCAGTGATCGGGACAAACACAATGAGCAGTTCTTC	CATSDRDKHNEQFF
TRBJ2-3	13	TRBV6-5	few	NA	TGTGCCAGCAGTAGTAGGGGCCCGGATACGCAGTATTTT	CASSSRGPDTQYF
TRBJ2-5	11	TRBV20-1	many	NA	TGCAGTGCTAGAGGGGGCGAGACCCAGTACTTC	CSARGGETQYF
TRBJ2-1	13	TRBV3-1	few	TRBD2	TGTGCCAGCAGCGCCGTAGCGGGAGTTGAGCAGTTCTTC	CASSAVAGVEQFF
TRBJ2-7	11	TRBV6-5	NA	NA	TGTGCCACCCAGTCAGGGTACGAGCAGTACTTC	CATQSGYEQYF
TRBJ1-2	15	TRBV20-1	NA	NA	TGCAGTGCCGGAACCGGGACCCAGGCCGGCTATGGCTACACCTTC	CSAGTGTQAGYGYTF
TRBJ1-1	14	TRBV20-1	NA	NA	TGCAGTGCTAGACTTCCGCGGTCGGGGACTGAAGCTTTCTTT	CSARLPRSGTEAFF
TRBJ2-1	15	TRBV6-4	NA	TRBD1	TGTGCCAGCAGTGACCGGGCAGGGGGCGAGGATGAGCAGTTCTTC	CASSDRAGGEDEQFF
TRBJ1-3	14	TRBV7-2	NA	TRBD1	TGTGCCAGCAGCGGGGGACAGGGCCTCGACACCATATATTTT	CASSGGQGLDTIYF
TRBJ2-3	15	TRBV28	NA	TRBD1	TGTGCCAGCAGTGGACAGGGGATAAGCACAGATACGCAGTATTTT	CASSGQGISTDTQYF
TRBJ1-6	19	TRBV12-3/TRBV12-4	few	NA	TGTGCCAGCAGAAGGGGTGGGCGGTCCCGGGAAAACAATAATTCACCCCTCCACTTT	CASRRGGRSRENNNSPLHF
TRBJ2-7	13	TRBV6-5	NA	NA	TGTGCCGGCAGTTACTCCGGCTCCTACGAGCAGTACTTC	CAGSYSGSYEQYF
TRBJ2-3	15	TRBV15	NA	TRBD1	TGTGCCACCAGCAGGGGGACAGTTGGCACAGATACGCAGTATTTT	CATSRGTVGTDTQYF
TRBJ2-6	15	TRBV20-1	NA	TRBD1	TGCAGTGCTAGTTTCCCGGGACAGGGGGCCAACGTCCTGACTTTC	CSASFPGQGANVLTF